This is a list of T cell receptor beta chains from one sample in a study of neoadjuvant nivolumab and ipilimumab in lung cancer. TCRdb's table, derived via immunoSEQ multiplex PCR, lists solely in-frame clones and lacks some. The data hold tens of thousands of clones, with 80% to 85% observed a single time. Specimen: tumor tissue, collected after neoadjuvant nivolumab, alone or with ipilimumab, at or shortly before surgery. The origin of the receptors is an adult with non-small cell lung cancer. Both conserved end residues are part of each CDR3. D genes are given only for firm matches. Part of the rows lack a size; the others show once, few, many or a class for expanded clones.

abundance: NA; len: 15; j_gene: TRBJ1-2; v_gene: TRBV5-1; d_gene: TRBD1; CDR3nt: TGCGCCAGCAGCCCCTGGGACAGACCCTCTTATGGCTACACCTTC; CDR3aa: CASSPWDRPSYGYTF
abundance: NA; len: 15; j_gene: TRBJ1-2; v_gene: TRBV7-9; d_gene: TRBD1; CDR3nt: TGTGCCAGCAGCCCACCCGACAGGGCGAGCTATGGCTACACCTTC; CDR3aa: CASSPPDRASYGYTF
abundance: NA; len: 14; j_gene: TRBJ1-2; v_gene: TRBV10-1; d_gene: NA; CDR3nt: TGCGCCAGCAGTGAGGATCCGGATGACTATGGCTACACCTTC; CDR3aa: CASSEDPDDYGYTF
abundance: NA; len: 14; j_gene: TRBJ2-5; v_gene: TRBV14; d_gene: NA; CDR3nt: TGTGCCAGCAGCCAAGCCACAGACCCGGAGACCCAGTACTTC; CDR3aa: CASSQATDPETQYF
abundance: NA; len: 14; j_gene: TRBJ2-7; v_gene: TRBV5-1; d_gene: TRBD2; CDR3nt: TGCGCCAGCAGCTTTGGACTAGGCTCCTACGAGCAGTACTTC; CDR3aa: CASSFGLGSYEQYF
abundance: NA; len: 12; j_gene: TRBJ2-7; v_gene: TRBV7-9; d_gene: NA; CDR3nt: TGTGCCAGCAGCTTAGGAGGACAGGAGCAGTACTTC; CDR3aa: CASSLGGQEQYF
abundance: NA; len: 16; j_gene: TRBJ2-2; v_gene: TRBV25-1; d_gene: NA; CDR3nt: TGTGCCAGCAGTGAATTAAGGACTGGGAACACCGGGGAGCTGTTTTTT; CDR3aa: CASSELRTGNTGELFF
abundance: once; len: 15; j_gene: TRBJ1-4; v_gene: TRBV6-5; d_gene: TRBD1; CDR3nt: TGTGCCAGCAGGGGAGTGGGACAGGCTAATGAAAAACTGTTTTTT; CDR3aa: CASRGVGQANEKLFF
abundance: NA; len: 14; j_gene: TRBJ2-1; v_gene: TRBV11-2; d_gene: NA; CDR3nt: TGTGCCAGCAGCTTCAACAGATACTACAATGAGCAGTTCTTC; CDR3aa: CASSFNRYYNEQFF
abundance: NA; len: 15; j_gene: TRBJ2-2; v_gene: TRBV7-9; d_gene: TRBD1; CDR3nt: TGTGCCAGCAGCTCCGGGACAGGGAAAACCGGGGAGCTGTTTTTT; CDR3aa: CASSSGTGKTGELFF
abundance: NA; len: 12; j_gene: TRBJ2-5; v_gene: TRBV6-1; d_gene: NA; CDR3nt: TGTGCCAGCAGTGTTCTCGGAGAGACCCAGTACTTC; CDR3aa: CASSVLGETQYF
abundance: NA; len: 13; j_gene: TRBJ2-7; v_gene: TRBV7-9; d_gene: TRBD2; CDR3nt: TGTGCCAGCAGCTTAGCCGGGAGGGACGAGCAGTACTTC; CDR3aa: CASSLAGRDEQYF
abundance: few; len: 13; j_gene: TRBJ2-2; v_gene: TRBV5-1; d_gene: NA; CDR3nt: TGCGCCAGCAGCTTTATAGGGTCCGGGGAGCTGTTTTTT; CDR3aa: CASSFIGSGELFF
abundance: NA; len: 12; j_gene: TRBJ2-3; v_gene: TRBV11-1; d_gene: NA; CDR3nt: TGTGCCAGCAGCTTGGTGACAGATACGCAGTATTTT; CDR3aa: CASSLVTDTQYF
abundance: NA; len: 17; j_gene: TRBJ2-3; v_gene: TRBV7-8; d_gene: TRBD2; CDR3nt: TGTGCCAGCAGCCCCTATGGTCGCGGGAGTTTCGCAGATACGCAGTATTTT; CDR3aa: CASSPYGRGSFADTQYF
abundance: NA; len: 13; j_gene: TRBJ2-7; v_gene: TRBV7-9; d_gene: NA; CDR3nt: TGTGCCAGCAGCCGACAGGATCCCTACGAGCAGTACTTC; CDR3aa: CASSRQDPYEQYF
abundance: NA; len: 18; j_gene: TRBJ2-3; v_gene: TRBV10-2; d_gene: TRBD1; CDR3nt: TGCGCCACTAAGGCCTCCGGGGACAGCGAACTTCCCACAGATACGCAGTATTTT; CDR3aa: CATKASGDSELPTDTQYF
abundance: NA; len: 13; j_gene: TRBJ2-1; v_gene: TRBV7-9; d_gene: NA; CDR3nt: TGTGCCAGCAGCCCCAGAGTCTACAATGAGCAGTTCTTC; CDR3aa: CASSPRVYNEQFF
abundance: NA; len: 15; j_gene: TRBJ1-4; v_gene: TRBV6-1; d_gene: TRBD1; CDR3nt: TGTGCCAGCAGTGGTCGGGACAGGGGCGGTGAAAAACTGTTTTTT; CDR3aa: CASSGRDRGGEKLFF
abundance: NA; len: 14; j_gene: TRBJ1-2; v_gene: TRBV5-1; d_gene: NA; CDR3nt: TGCGCCAGCAGCTTGGACAGGGAAAAGTATGGCTACACCTTC; CDR3aa: CASSLDREKYGYTF
abundance: NA; len: 16; j_gene: TRBJ2-2; v_gene: TRBV11-3; d_gene: TRBD2; CDR3nt: TGTGCCAGCAGCTTTGATAGCGGGAGCTTAACCGGGGAGCTGTTTTTT; CDR3aa: CASSFDSGSLTGELFF